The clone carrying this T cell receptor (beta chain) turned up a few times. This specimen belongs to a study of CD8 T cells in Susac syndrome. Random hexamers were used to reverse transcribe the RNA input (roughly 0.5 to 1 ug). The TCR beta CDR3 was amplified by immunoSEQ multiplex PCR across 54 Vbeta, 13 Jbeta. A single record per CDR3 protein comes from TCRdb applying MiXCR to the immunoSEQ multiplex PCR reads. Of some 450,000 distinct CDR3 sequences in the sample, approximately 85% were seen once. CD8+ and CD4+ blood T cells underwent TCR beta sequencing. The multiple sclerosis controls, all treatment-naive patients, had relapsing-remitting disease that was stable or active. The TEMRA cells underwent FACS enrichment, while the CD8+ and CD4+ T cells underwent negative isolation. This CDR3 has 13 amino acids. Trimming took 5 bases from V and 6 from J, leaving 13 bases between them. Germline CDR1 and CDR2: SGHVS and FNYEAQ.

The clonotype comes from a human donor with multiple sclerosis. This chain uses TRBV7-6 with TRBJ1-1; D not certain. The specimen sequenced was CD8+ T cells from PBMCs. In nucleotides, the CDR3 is TGTGCCAGCAGCCCAACCGGAGGGCCTGAAGCTTTCTTT. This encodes CASSPTGGPEAFF.